The rows below give T cell receptor beta chains drawn from one sample of a study of T-cell memory formation after mild COVID-19. TCRdb re-called the 5' RACE reads with MiXCR, one entry per CDR3 protein. The sample comprises 530,000 or so distinct CDR3 sequences, 17% of which are singletons, and just over 8% rests with the top ten. Sequences were obtained from PBMCs or a T cell subset sorted from them (not recorded which). All receptors derive from an adult woman who had mild COVID-19 (a few samples of this study predate the infection). Cell type and time point are not known. The conserved cysteine and the conserved F or W are not part of the CDR3 here. A D gene is named only where the DNA matches it firmly.

j_gene,v_gene,d_gene,len,CDR3aa
TRBJ2-1,TRBV9,-,13,ASSPRSGPYNEQF
TRBJ2-6,TRBV5-6,-,16,ASSLLGRVGIGANVLT
TRBJ1-5,TRBV6-5,TRBD1,13,ASGHTGEGNQPQH
TRBJ2-5,TRBV20-1,TRBD2,15,SARDGGREASRETQY
TRBJ2-1,TRBV5-1,-,12,ASSSDLAWNEQF
TRBJ2-1,TRBV29-1,TRBD1,9,SGNRDREQF
TRBJ2-3,TRBV7-6,-,12,ASSLGTSPDTQY
TRBJ1-1,TRBV19,-,15,ASRSIESAGKNTEAF
TRBJ1-5,TRBV12-3/TRBV12-4,TRBD1,12,ASRVGQGNQPQH
TRBJ1-2,TRBV6-5,TRBD1,14,ASSYFNTGGFYGYT
TRBJ2-1,TRBV5-1,TRBD2,14,ASISGGGGVNNEQF
TRBJ1-1,TRBV7-8,TRBD1,14,ASSSPRDREIGEAF
TRBJ2-1,TRBV7-8,TRBD2,14,ASRNALAGGSNEQF
TRBJ2-4,TRBV4-1,-,15,ASSQAIIALAKNIQY
TRBJ2-1,TRBV3-1,TRBD2,13,ASSQGGSWSNEQF
TRBJ2-3,TRBV3-1,-,12,ASSQDQVEDTQY
TRBJ2-1,TRBV20-1,TRBD1,14,SARDIGQVLYNEQF
TRBJ2-3,TRBV7-6,TRBD1,15,ASSLEPGQGFTDTQY
TRBJ2-5,TRBV28,TRBD2,18,ASSLPQLLWTSGPAETQY
TRBJ2-3,TRBV7-9,-,11,ASSQVLGDTQY
TRBJ2-2,TRBV12-3/TRBV12-4,-,13,ASSLDGANTGELF
TRBJ1-6,TRBV27,-,13,ASSLARLNNSPLH
TRBJ1-2,TRBV19,-,16,ASRITDNLGGTSYGYT
TRBJ2-3,TRBV20-1,TRBD2,12,SAPLAGGTDTQY
TRBJ1-1,TRBV6-5,-,12,ASSYGQGDTEAF
TRBJ2-7,TRBV7-9,-,9,ASSSTNEQY
TRBJ1-2,TRBV29-1,TRBD1,9,SDRQGDGYT
TRBJ2-7,TRBV20-1,-,11,SARGTEGNEQY
TRBJ1-5,TRBV7-9,-,14,ASSLEVGGLNQPQH
TRBJ2-2,TRBV12-5,-,10,ASQQGPGELF
TRBJ2-1,TRBV6-2/TRBV6-3,TRBD2,10,ASRLLAEEQF
TRBJ2-2,TRBV6-5,-,13,ASSYSGLDTGELF
TRBJ1-2,TRBV6-1,-,11,ASAGRQVYGYT
TRBJ1-1,TRBV25-1,-,12,ASSDEARGTEAF
TRBJ2-7,TRBV9,TRBD1,14,ASSRTSGTGSYEQY
TRBJ2-3,TRBV18,-,12,ASSRDRSTDTQY
TRBJ2-3,TRBV4-1,-,13,ASSQARGGEDTQY
TRBJ2-1,TRBV12-3/TRBV12-4,-,9,ASSPSYEQF
TRBJ2-7,TRBV6-2/TRBV6-3,-,10,ATSTGPAVQY
TRBJ2-5,TRBV12-3/TRBV12-4,-,12,ASSLSGPVETQY
TRBJ2-7,TRBV7-2,-,12,ASSHSRTIYEQY
TRBJ2-7,TRBV5-1,-,16,ASSRGTAPEGLSYEQY
TRBJ1-1,TRBV14,TRBD1,15,ASSRERAQGAITEAF
TRBJ2-3,TRBV2,-,12,ASSQEMATDTQY
TRBJ2-1,TRBV4-1,-,13,ASRVPGNPYNEQF
TRBJ2-1,TRBV29-1,-,11,SVYPGGDNEQF